This TCR beta chain is from a study of siplizumab effects on memory and regulatory T cells. Study conclusions and caveats: Some alloreactive sequences were traceable to unstimulated CD4+ memory cells, and siplizumab significantly reduced them. An assignable phenotype, naive or memory, was missing from roughly 76-95% of proliferating CD4+ or CD8+ clones.

Unstimulated TEMRA, naive, memory and effector memory subsets were sequenced in three donor pairs. V trimming: 2 bases; J trimming: 3 bases; junction bases outside the gene matches: 7. There are 15 residues in the CDR3. This clone was observed once. Antigen unknown. Each sample had roughly 10^5 TCR templates assayed. Only in-frame clones appear in the TCRdb table, and some are missing; sequencing was by immunoSEQ multiplex PCR. Altogether more than 45,000 clones are present, around 97% being singletons, with the ten largest covering approximately 0.6%. This receptor was taken from a human donor in good health. Input material: naive CD4+ T cells sorted from blood. V and J are TRBV5-3 and TRBJ2-7, with TRBD1 matching over 8 bases. TRBV5-3 belongs to the ORF category, with a function that is uncertain. The CDR3 sequence is CARSLRQGHFYEQYF. The CDR3 DNA is TGTGCCAGAAGCTTAAGACAGGGGCATTTCTACGAGCAGTACTTC.